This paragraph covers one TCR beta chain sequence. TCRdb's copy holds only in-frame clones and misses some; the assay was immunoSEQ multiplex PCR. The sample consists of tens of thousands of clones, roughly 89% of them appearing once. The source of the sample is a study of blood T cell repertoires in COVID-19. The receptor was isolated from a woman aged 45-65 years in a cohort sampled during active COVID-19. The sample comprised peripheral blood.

In DNA, the CDR3 is TGTGCCAGCAGTGATCCGACAGGGTGGGAGACCCAGTACTTC. Its protein product is CASSDPTGWETQYF. V is TRBV6-1 and J is TRBJ2-5, with 7 bases fitting TRBD1. Germline assignment: CDR1 MNHNS and CDR2 SASEGT. Trimming removed 3 bases from V and 5 bases from J; junction bases left unmatched: 6. The CDR3 totals 14 residues.